The T cell receptor beta chain described here comes from a study of technical replicates of blood from a few donors. TCRdb keeps only in-frame clones here, not all; method: immunoSEQ multiplex PCR. The table has around 72,000 clones, 90% to 95% seen once; the top ten hold less than 0.4%. The V and J ends lost 2 bases and 10 bases respectively, with 11 bases between them. Per germline, CDR1 MNHNS and CDR2 SASEGT. The CDR3 loop spans 13 amino acids. The specimen was T cells isolated from PBMCs. The genes are TRBV6-1 and TRBJ1-4, with D maybe TRBD1 (5 bases). The TCR was taken from a human donor in good health. Some clones in this sample may be carry-over from other donors' samples. The CDR3 region is CASSETYRGKLFF. The CDR3 DNA follows: TGTGCCAGCAGTGAAACGTATAGGGGAAAACTGTTTTTT.